This record concerns one TCR beta chain sequence. Its antigen target is currently unknown. Base quality data are lacking; no much larger clone is found one base away. The record originates from a study of blood T cell repertoires in COVID-19 (TCRdb year 2020). Broadly, across the study: Samples from collaborators originated in the United States, Italy and Spain and spanned both the acute and convalescent phases of COVID-19. The prospective study material was composed of cDNA or gDNA derived from T cells, B-cell-depleted T cells, or PBMCs. A de-identified subject ID, COVID-19 status, age in years and sex were almost always included in the sample metadata. The repertoires were released in a freely available public database intended as a resource for research on the immune response to SARS-CoV-2. Where available, HLA class I and class II types were obtained from metadata supplied by the sample provider rather than from assay-based typing. The samples were drawn from two sources: the first 160 participants of the ongoing ImmuneRACE study, and 1,000 to 1,500 subjects contributed by 6 global collaborators. The dataset comprised deeply sampled blood TCRbeta repertoires from subjects exposed to, actively infected with, or recovered from COVID-19. General conclusions and limits of the study: Clinical and demographic metadata were provided uncurated, with the amount varying by source and participant.

TCRbeta CDR3 regions were amplified from genomic DNA using the immunoSEQ Assay, a bias-controlled multiplex PCR. As for how the authors treated the data: Within the assay, amplification of reference gene primers was used to estimate how many nucleated cells each sample contained. To quantify the absolute abundance of each unique TCRbeta CDR3 rearrangement, sequence reads were collapsed and filtered. For each sample, productive Simpson clonality was calculated as the square root of Simpson's diversity index across productive rearrangements. The immuneACCESS repertoire file appears here via TCRdb, limited to in-frame rearrangements. These files lack a portion of the clones; in checked studies, under half of the deficit traces to unresolved V genes, and the cause of the others is not known. The V and J calls and clone size were taken over from that table, and D and trimming were inferred from the DNA. In this sample the table shows 250,000 or so clones, approximately 90% of which occur a single time. The top ten constitute roughly 3% of the sample.

At one collaborating source in Seattle, patients were enrolled during active infection and were followed longitudinally through the course of disease. Whole blood was collected in K2EDTA tubes by collaborating institutions according to the institutions' own protocols. Collaborator samples were shipped for TCRbeta analysis as frozen whole blood, isolated PBMCs, or DNA extracted from either sample type. The CDR3 runs 16 amino acids, cysteine and phenylalanine included. Only the CDR3 DNA is retained, 48 bases long and in frame from the first base. The germline V and J ends show losses of 5 bases and 1 base respectively, and no gene match explains 11 bases of the junction. The germline V gene yields KGHSH for CDR1 and LQKENI for CDR2.

The sequence derives from a man aged 25 to 40 with COVID-19, enrolled during active disease. Recombination linked TRBV18 to TRBJ2-7, and 7 junctional nucleotides match TRBD1. Sequenced input: peripheral blood. The base sequence is TGTGCCAGCTCAGCTAGACAGGGATATATTTCCTACGAGCAGTACTTC. Translated, this gives CASSARQGYISYEQYF.